What follows is one T cell receptor (beta chain) and its context. This clonotype turned up a few times. Its antigen remains unidentified. There are no base qualities to consult, and no much larger clone falls within one base. The receptor library was made with PCR. Instrument on record: Illumina HiSeq 2500. TCR libraries were prepared with molecular barcoding, using unique molecular identifiers to normalize TCRbeta repertoire quantification. The public reads were quality trimmed at Q25 with fastp and then assembled into clones with MiXCR by TCRdb, keeping productive beta chains. Entries are consolidated by CDR3 protein sequence, retaining the most common genes and DNA. The sample profile shows about 980,000 distinct CDR3 sequences; about 29% of them were found once. 25% to 35% of the sample belongs to the ten largest clones. The data stem from a study of T-cell reconstitution after alpha-beta-depleted transplantation in children (dated by TCRdb to about 2016). For the study in its entirety: Using TCR repertoire profiling, the study followed T-cell immune reconstitution in a quantitative way in children after TCRalphabeta/CD19-depleted allogeneic hematopoietic cell transplantation.

Broader findings and caveats from the paper: Apparently early alphabetaT-cell count recovery about two months after transplant reportedly relied on only several hundred rapidly expanded clones derived from non-depleted graft cells. Over subsequent months, a decline in hyperexpanded clone frequencies was noted, and after one year, T-cell counts and TCRbeta diversity were mostly ascribed to newly produced T cells. In some patients, high TCRbeta diversity at day 60 was attributed to recipient T cells and intrathymic progenitors that had survived conditioning.

What this sample's treatment or condition label stands for: allogeneic hematopoietic cell transplantation with graft depleted of TCRalphabeta T cells and CD19 B cells. TCRalphabeta/CD19-depleted allogeneic hematopoietic cell grafts were given to the transplant recipients, all of whom were children. Via the germline V gene (reference sequence), CDR1 is SEHNR and CDR2 FQNEAQ. Inclusive of the bounding cysteine and phenylalanine, the CDR3 is 15 residues long. This entry keeps only the CDR3 DNA: 45 bases, framed from base 1. The trim is 1 base for V and 9 bases for J, with a gap of 15 bases between the germline ends.

Sequenced here: PBMCs, mostly from graft donor cells, sampled 360 days after TCRalphabeta/CD19-depleted stem cell transplant. This TCR derives from a boy in the first two years of life who had a stem cell transplant for SCID, so the T cells may come from the graft donor. The chain employs TRBV7-9 and TRBJ1-4; there is no confident call for the D gene. The sequenced DNA: TGTGCCAGCAGCTTAGTCGGAGGGATGAATCAAAAACTGTTTTTT. Translated, it reads CASSLVGGMNQKLFF.